This TCR beta chain was sequenced for a study of blood T cell repertoires in COVID-19. Sequencing used immunoSEQ multiplex PCR; TCRdb keeps in-frame clones, though not all of them. Among 250,000 to 300,000 clones listed, over 75% were seen once. The clonotype was recovered from a woman aged 70-85 years with acute or convalescent COVID-19. Sequencing input: peripheral blood.

DNA for the CDR3: TGCGCCAGCAGCTTTACCGGGACAGGGGTAACAGATACGCAGTATTTT. This translates into CASSFTGTGVTDTQYF. The chain combines TRBV5-1 with TRBJ2-3, with 10 bases that match TRBD1. Germline V CDR1 and CDR2: SGHRS, YFSETQ. This CDR3 has 16 amino acids. The junction had 6 bases not matched to a gene; V was cut back by 2 bases and J by 3 bases.